The clone carrying this T cell receptor beta chain was seen many times. The data were taken from a study of human T cells and chemical hapten exposure. Across the whole study: DPC 0.01% went on the upper back by patch test, with reading at 6 days. Mostly female, the patients presented with alopecia areata, totalis or universalis.

Stated time point: patch test 1, 2 weeks after DPC sensitization. Treatment given: therapeutic diphenylcyclopropenone sensitization with weekly scalp DPC. The authors' total RNA extraction used unfractionated whole blood. How the authors handled the data: TCRs per sample had a median of approximately 88,000 and ranged from about 20,000 to 750,000. TCRdb called the RACE reads again in MiXCR, with one record for every CDR3 protein. TCRdb, not the authors, supplied the V and J calls. The sample has 80,000 to 100,000 distinct CDR3 sequences; roughly 12% are singletons. The CDR3 has 15 amino acids. V dropped 7 bases and J dropped 5 bases, with 21 bases sitting between them. Germline-derived CDR1 and CDR2 are DFQATT and SNEGSKA (reference sequence).

The chain employs TRBV20-1 and TRBJ2-1; maybe TRBD2 (6 bases). The sample in question was whole blood, obtained in connection with sensitization to the hapten diphenylcyclopropenone (DPC). This TCR was recovered from a woman aged 40 to 55 with alopecia areata. Some clones in this sample may be carry-over from other donors' samples. CDR3 bases: TGCAGTGTCACAATAACGGGAGTCTTCCACAATGAGCAGTTCTTC. It translates to CSVTITGVFHNEQFF.